The 13 T cell receptor beta chains given below trace back to one sample, sequenced in a study of control samples from healthy donors and cancer patients. Generated by immunoSEQ multiplex PCR, the TCRdb table keeps only in-frame clones and is missing some. The sample lists about 67,000 clones; about 87% were seen once. The sample comprised PBMCs. All receptors derive from a woman between 50 and 59 years old with head and neck cancer.

The sample holds one count of this clone. This rearrangement joins TRBV28 to TRBJ1-2; 7 nucleotides line up with TRBD1. Per germline, CDR1 MDHEN and CDR2 SYDVKM. With 2 bases clipped from V and 4 bases from J, the junction kept 1 base outside the gene matches. This CDR3 has 13 amino acids. In DNA, the CDR3 is TGTGCCAGCAGTTTACAGGGGGGCTATGGCTACACCTTC. Translation: CASSLQGGYGYTF.

This clone was recorded only once. The chain couples TRBV6-6 to TRBJ2-7; tentatively, D is TRBD2 (5 bases). This CDR3 is built from 15 residues. Germline loops: CDR1 MNHNY, CDR2 SVGAGI (reference sequence). Trimming took 7 bases from V and 0 from J, leaving 16 bases between them. CDR3 sequence reads: CASTKGLGSSYEQYF. The CDR3 DNA sequence: TGTGCCAGCACCAAGGGCCTGGGGAGCTCCTACGAGCAGTACTTC.

The rearrangement uses TRBV6-2 or TRBV6-3 and TRBJ2-5, with D tentatively TRBD2 (5 bases). Germline V gives CDR1 MNHEY, CDR2 SVGEGT. Trimming removed 0 bases at V and 4 bases at J, with 12 bases between. CDR3 length: 15 amino acids. The CDR3 sequence: CASSYSNSVRETQYF. CDR3 in DNA: TGTGCCAGCAGTTACTCGAATAGCGTCAGAGAGACCCAGTACTTC.

The V gene is TRBV6-6, the J gene TRBJ1-4; D possibly corresponds to TRBD1 (5 bases). Trimming took 7 bases from V and 1 from J, leaving 10 bases between them. Per the germline V gene, CDR1 is MNHNY and CDR2 is SVGAGI (reference sequence). The CDR3 extends over 14 amino acids. The CDR3 bases are TGTGCCAGCAATTGGGGCCAAACTAATGAAAAACTGTTTTTT. This sequence encodes CASNWGQTNEKLFF.

The rearrangement links TRBV30 to TRBJ1-6, with 8 bases lining up with TRBD1. The junction had 9 bases not matched to a gene; V was cut back by 1 base and J by 10 bases. CDR3 length: 15 amino acids. Germline CDR1 and CDR2: GTSNPN and SVGIG (reference sequence). The DNA of the CDR3 is TGTGCCTGGAGTGCCCCAGGGGGCATTGAATCACCCCTCCACTTT. Encoded protein: CAWSAPGGIESPLHF.

The chain joins TRBV19 to TRBJ1-5; weak D call: TRBD1 (5 bases). Germline V CDR1 and CDR2: LNHDA, SQIVND (reference sequence). CDR3 size: 13 residues. The ends were cut back, 9 bases at V and 2 bases at J, with 11 bases in the middle. CDR3 sequence: CASLGAGNQPQHF. CDR3 in DNA: TGTGCCAGCCTTGGGGCTGGCAATCAGCCCCAGCATTTT.

CDR3 nucleotide sequence: TGTGCCAGCTCAGGGGGAGACGGTCAGCCCCAGCATTTT. It codes for CASSGGDGQPQHF. The J gene is TRBJ1-5, the V gene TRBV18; the D gene is possibly TRBD1 (5 bases). V lost 5 bases and J 6 bases, leaving 11 bases between the germline ends. The CDR3 has 13 residues. Germline V lookup: CDR1 KGHSH, CDR2 LQKENI.

This chain uses TRBV2 with TRBJ2-1; D is uncertain. Germline V gene sequence: CDR1 SNHLY, CDR2 FYNNEI. This CDR3 has 14 amino acids. V was clipped by 7 bases and J by 10 bases, with 20 bases between them. Here the CDR3 reads CASNGRSFKGEQFF. As DNA, the CDR3 is TGTGCCAGCAACGGCAGGTCGTTTAAGGGCGAGCAGTTCTTC. The full variable domain, its missing parts supplied by reference TRBV2 and TRBJ2-1, is EPEVTQTPSHQVTQMGQEVILRCVPISNHLYFYWYRQILGQKVEFLVSFYNNEISEKSEIFDDQFSVERPDGSNFTLKIRSTKLEDSAMYFCASNGRSFKGEQFFGPGTRLTVL.

CDR3 region: CASSLQGFGEAFF. The CDR3 DNA follows: TGTGCCAGCAGTTTACAGGGGTTCGGTGAAGCTTTCTTT. This chain links TRBV6-5 with TRBJ1-1; 7 bases agree with TRBD1. Germline loops: CDR1 MNHEY, CDR2 SVGAGI. Trimming removed 4 bases from V and 7 bases from J; junction bases left unmatched: 6. CDR3 length: 13 residues.

The gene calls are TRBV19 and TRBJ2-3; either TRBD1 or TRBD2 may supply D (7 bases each). With 4 bases removed from V and 6 bases from J, the gap between germline ends came to 17 bases. This CDR3 is 15 amino acids long. CDR1 LNHDA and CDR2 SQIVND come from the germline V gene (reference sequence). The CDR3 loop is CASSRGGRGPDTQYF. The CDR3 DNA reads as TGTGCCAGTAGTAGGGGGGGGAGGGGGCCGGATACGCAGTATTTT.

The chain employs TRBV28 and TRBJ1-5, with TRBD1 as a possible D gene (5 bases). Trimming removed 7 bases from V and 7 bases from J, with 17 bases in between. CDR3 length: 14 amino acids. CDR1 and CDR2 from the germline V gene are MDHEN and SYDVKM. The CDR3 DNA sequence: TGTGCCAGCACGGACGGACACCCCGGCCAGCCCCAGCATTTT. This encodes CASTDGHPGQPQHF. The whole variable domain, remainder taken from reference TRBV28 and TRBJ1-5, is DVKVTQSSRYLVKRTGEKVFLECVQDMDHENMFWYRQDPGLGLRLIYFSYDVKMKEKGDIPEGYSVSREKKERFSLILESASTNQTSMYLCASTDGHPGQPQHFGDGTRLSIL.

The chain joins TRBV6-5 to TRBJ2-6; no firm D call. Germline CDR1 and CDR2: MNHEY and SVGAGI. The CDR3 totals 14 residues. The V gene lost 4 bases and the J gene lost 2 bases, with 6 bases spanning the gap. The CDR3 loop is CASSLNTGANVLTF. The CDR3 bases are TGTGCCAGCAGTTTGAACACTGGGGCCAACGTCCTGACTTTC.

This clone was seen a few times. The chain recombines TRBV7-9 with TRBJ1-5; D perhaps matches TRBD1 (6 bases). CDR1 and CDR2 from the germline V gene are SEHNR and FQNEAQ (reference sequence). The CDR3 consists of 14 residues. V dropped 1 base and J dropped 7 bases, with 11 bases sitting between them. CDR3 sequence (DNA): TGTGCCAGCAGCTTAGGACAGGCGGGACAGCCCCAGCATTTT. It yields the protein CASSLGQAGQPQHF.